This T cell receptor beta chain was recovered during a study of cytomegalovirus exposure and HLA in healthy donors. Study results and caveats: TCR beta chains numbering more than 150 were designated cytomegalovirus-associated. In a later analysis, TCR beta V- and J-gene trimming was associated with a missense DCLRE1C variant. In a later analysis, most CMV-associated TCR beta chains appeared HLA-restricted.

This clone was counted between two and nine times. The antigen is not known. The PCR used 60 Vbeta and 13 Jbeta primers. Sequencing used immunoSEQ multiplex PCR; TCRdb keeps in-frame clones, though not all of them. The profile shows 180,000 or so clones, approximately 71% of them singletons. This CDR3 contains 15 residues. V was pared by 5 bases and J by 5 bases, with 4 bases of the junction left unmatched. Germline V lookup: CDR1 LGHNA, CDR2 YNFKEQ. Sequencing was done on a sample of PBMCs. The chain couples TRBV4-2 to TRBJ2-2; 11 bases fit TRBD2. The TCR sequence derives from a woman between 35 and 50 years old in good health and CMV-seropositive. The CDR3 is CASSLRTSGTGELFF. The CDR3 DNA follows: TGTGCCAGCAGCTTGAGGACTAGCGGGACCGGGGAGCTGTTTTTT.